This T cell receptor beta chain is drawn from a study of CD8 T cells in Susac syndrome. Reverse transcription of about 0.5 to 1 ug RNA was carried out with random hexamers. TCRdb itself ran the immunoSEQ multiplex PCR reads through MiXCR, one entry per CDR3 protein. This sample has approximately 190,000 distinct CDR3 sequences, with under 95% found just once. This clonotype was counted a single time. This clonotype originated in a human donor in good health. Material: CD4+ T cells from PBMCs.

Written as DNA, the CDR3 is TGTGCCACCAGCAGAGATCATGGTAGCGGGGGCCTCACAGATACGCAGTATTTT. Amino acid sequence: CATSRDHGSGGLTDTQYF. This chain joins TRBV15 and TRBJ2-3; TRBD2 aligns across 9 bases. The CDR3 is made up of 18 amino acids. Germline CDR1 reads LNHNV; CDR2 reads YYDKDF (reference sequence). J lost 2 bases, V lost 0 bases, and 9 bases had no gene match.